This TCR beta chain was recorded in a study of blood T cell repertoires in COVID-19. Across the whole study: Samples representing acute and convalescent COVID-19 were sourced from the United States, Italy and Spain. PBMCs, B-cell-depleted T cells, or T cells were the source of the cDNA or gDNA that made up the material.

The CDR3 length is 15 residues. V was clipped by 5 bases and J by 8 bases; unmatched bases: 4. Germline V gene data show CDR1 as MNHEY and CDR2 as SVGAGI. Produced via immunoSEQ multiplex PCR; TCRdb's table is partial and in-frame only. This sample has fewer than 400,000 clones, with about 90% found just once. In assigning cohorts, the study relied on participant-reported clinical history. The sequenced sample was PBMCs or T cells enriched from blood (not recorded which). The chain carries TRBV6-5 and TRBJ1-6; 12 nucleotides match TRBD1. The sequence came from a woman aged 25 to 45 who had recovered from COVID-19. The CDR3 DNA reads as TGTGCCAGCAGTCCGGGACAGGGGGCTTATTCACCCCTCCACTTT. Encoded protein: CASSPGQGAYSPLHF.